This TCR beta chain is drawn from a study of T cell repertoires in aging, cancer and after chemotherapy. Peripheral blood genomic DNA, not sorted cells or RNA, was the template. Rearranged V-D-J TRB sequences were amplified with a mixed TRB-A/B primer pool. TCRdb re-called the multiplex PCR reads with MiXCR, one entry per CDR3 protein. The repertoire consists of almost 9,500 distinct CDR3 sequences, with about 35% occurring once and the leading ten covering 3.5%. To note about this clonotype: The junction shows a germline mismatch at one end, possibly a read error.

The CDR3 runs 15 residues. Germline V lookup: CDR1 SEHNR, CDR2 FQNEAQ (reference sequence). The TCR sequence derives from a human donor in good health. The source material was blood. The chain has TRBV7-9 and TRBJ2-5; 10 positions agree with TRBD1. Here the CDR3 reads CASSPGQGYQETQYF. As DNA, the CDR3 is TGCGCCAGCAGCCCGGGACAGGGGTACCAAGAGACCCAGTACTTC.